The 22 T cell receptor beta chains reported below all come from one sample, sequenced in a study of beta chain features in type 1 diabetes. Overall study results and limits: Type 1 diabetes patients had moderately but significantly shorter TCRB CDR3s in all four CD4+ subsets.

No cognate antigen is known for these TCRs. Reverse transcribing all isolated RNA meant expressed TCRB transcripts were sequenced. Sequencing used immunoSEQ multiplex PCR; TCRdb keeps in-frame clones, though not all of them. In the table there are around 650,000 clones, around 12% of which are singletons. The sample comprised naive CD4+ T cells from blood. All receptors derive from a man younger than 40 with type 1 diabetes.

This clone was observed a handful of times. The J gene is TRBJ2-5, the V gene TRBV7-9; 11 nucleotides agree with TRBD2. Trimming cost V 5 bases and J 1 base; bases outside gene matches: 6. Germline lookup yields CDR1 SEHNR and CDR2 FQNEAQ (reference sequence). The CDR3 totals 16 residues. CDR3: CASSTGTSGLQETQYF. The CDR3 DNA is TGTGCCAGCAGCACCGGGACTAGCGGTCTCCAAGAGACCCAGTACTTC.

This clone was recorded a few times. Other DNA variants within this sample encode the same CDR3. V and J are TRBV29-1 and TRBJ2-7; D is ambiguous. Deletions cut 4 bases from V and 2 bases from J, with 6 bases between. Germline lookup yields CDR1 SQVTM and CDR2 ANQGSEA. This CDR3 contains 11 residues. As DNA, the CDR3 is TGCAGCGTTGGAAGGACCTACGAGCAGTACTTC. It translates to CSVGRTYEQYF.

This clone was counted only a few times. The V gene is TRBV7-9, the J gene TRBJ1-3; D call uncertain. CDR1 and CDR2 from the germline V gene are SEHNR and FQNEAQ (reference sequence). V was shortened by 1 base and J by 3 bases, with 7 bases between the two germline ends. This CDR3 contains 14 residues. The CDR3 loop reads CASSLGAIGNTIYF. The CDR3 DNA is TGTGCCAGCAGCTTAGGGGCTATTGGAAACACCATATATTTT.

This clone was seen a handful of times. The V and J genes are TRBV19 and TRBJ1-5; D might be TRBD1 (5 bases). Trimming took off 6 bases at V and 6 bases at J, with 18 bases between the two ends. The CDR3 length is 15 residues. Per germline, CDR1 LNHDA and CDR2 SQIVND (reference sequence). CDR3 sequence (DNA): TGTGCCAGTAGCCTAGGAACTCAGGGTGTTCAGCCCCAGCATTTT. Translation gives CASSLGTQGVQPQHF.

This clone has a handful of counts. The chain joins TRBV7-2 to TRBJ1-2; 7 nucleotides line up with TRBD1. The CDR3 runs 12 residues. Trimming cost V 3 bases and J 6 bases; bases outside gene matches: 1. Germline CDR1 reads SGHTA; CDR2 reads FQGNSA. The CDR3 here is CASSLTGHGYTF. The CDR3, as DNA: TGTGCCAGCAGCTTGACAGGGCATGGCTACACCTTC.

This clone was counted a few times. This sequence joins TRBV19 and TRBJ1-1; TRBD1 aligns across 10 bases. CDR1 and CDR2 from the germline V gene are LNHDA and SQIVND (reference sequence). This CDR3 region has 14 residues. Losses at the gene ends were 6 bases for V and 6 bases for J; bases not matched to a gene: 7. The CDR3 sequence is CASSLDRGASEAFF. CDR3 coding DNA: TGTGCCAGTAGCCTGGACAGGGGGGCCTCTGAAGCTTTCTTT.

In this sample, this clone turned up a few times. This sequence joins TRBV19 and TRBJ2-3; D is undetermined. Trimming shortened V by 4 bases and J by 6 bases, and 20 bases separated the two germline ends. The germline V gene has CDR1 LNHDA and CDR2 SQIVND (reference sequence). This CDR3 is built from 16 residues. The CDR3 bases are TGTGCCAGTAGTACCGACCAGGCATTTAGTAGGGATACGCAGTATTTT. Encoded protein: CASSTDQAFSRDTQYF. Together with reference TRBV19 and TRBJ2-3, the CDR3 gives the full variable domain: DGGITQSPKYLFRKEGQNVTLSCEQNLNHDAMYWYRQDPGQGLRLIYYSQIVNDFQKGDIAEGYSVSREKKESFPLTVTSAQKNPTAFYLCASSTDQAFSRDTQYFGPGTRLTVL.

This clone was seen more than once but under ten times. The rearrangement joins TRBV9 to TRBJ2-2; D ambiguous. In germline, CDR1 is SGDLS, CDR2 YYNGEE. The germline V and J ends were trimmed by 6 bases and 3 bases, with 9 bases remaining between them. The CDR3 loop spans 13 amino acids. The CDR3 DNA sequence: TGTGCCAGCAAATCGGGCCACACCGGGGAGCTGTTTTTT. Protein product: CASKSGHTGELFF.

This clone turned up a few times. This CDR3 is CASSLVSGGTDTQYF. The DNA of the CDR3 is TGTGCCAGCAGCCTAGTGAGCGGGGGCACAGATACGCAGTATTTT. This rearrangement joins TRBV11-3 to TRBJ2-3; 7 bases are a match to TRBD2. J was trimmed by 1 base and V by 5 bases; bases with no gene match: 6. The CDR3 is 15 amino acids. CDR1 and CDR2 (germline): SGHNT, YENEEA.

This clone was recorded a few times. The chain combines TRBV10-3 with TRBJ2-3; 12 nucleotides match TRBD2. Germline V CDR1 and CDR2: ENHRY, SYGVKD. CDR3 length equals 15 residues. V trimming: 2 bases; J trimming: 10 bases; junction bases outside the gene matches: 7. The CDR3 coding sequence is TGTGCCATCAGTGAGACTAGCGGGGGGACCCGCGCGCAGTATTTT. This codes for CAISETSGGTRAQYF.

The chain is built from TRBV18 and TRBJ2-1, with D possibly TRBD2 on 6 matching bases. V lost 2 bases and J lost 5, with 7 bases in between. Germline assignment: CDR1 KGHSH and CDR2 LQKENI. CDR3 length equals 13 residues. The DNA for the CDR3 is TGTGCCAGCTCACCAGGGGAGGACAATGAGCAGTTCTTC. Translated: CASSPGEDNEQFF. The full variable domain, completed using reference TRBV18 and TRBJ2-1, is NAGVMQNPRHLVRRRGQEARLRCSPMKGHSHVYWYRQLPEEGLKFMVYLQKENIIDESGMPKERFSAEFPKEGPSILRIQQVVRGDSAAYFCASSPGEDNEQFFGPGTRLTVL.

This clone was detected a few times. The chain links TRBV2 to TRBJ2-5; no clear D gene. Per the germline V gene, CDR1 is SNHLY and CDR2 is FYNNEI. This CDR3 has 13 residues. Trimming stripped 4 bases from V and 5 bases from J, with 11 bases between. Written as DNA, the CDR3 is TGTGCCAGCAGTGTCACGGGCGGCGAGACCCAGTACTTC. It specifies CASSVTGGETQYF.

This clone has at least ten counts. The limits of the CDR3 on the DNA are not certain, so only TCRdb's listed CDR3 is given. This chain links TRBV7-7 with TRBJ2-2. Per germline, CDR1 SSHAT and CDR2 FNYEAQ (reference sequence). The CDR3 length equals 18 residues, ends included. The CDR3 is CASSLAFGNGQDTGELFF.

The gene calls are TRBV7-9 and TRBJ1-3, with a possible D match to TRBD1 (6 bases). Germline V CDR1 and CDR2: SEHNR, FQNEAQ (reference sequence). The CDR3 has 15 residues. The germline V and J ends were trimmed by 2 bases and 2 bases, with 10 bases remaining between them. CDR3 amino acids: CASSLIRGTGNTIYF. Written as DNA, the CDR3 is TGTGCCAGCAGCTTAATCAGGGGCACTGGAAACACCATATATTTT.

The CDR3 protein is CATRPGQENNEQFF. The CDR3 nucleotides are TGTGCCACGCGTCCGGGACAGGAAAACAATGAGCAGTTCTTC. The chain links TRBV10-3 to TRBJ2-1; 8 bases align to TRBD1. The CDR3 has 14 residues. The germline V gene has CDR1 ENHRY and CDR2 SYGVKD. V was pared by 10 bases and J by 5 bases, with 10 bases of the junction left unmatched.

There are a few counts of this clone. CDR3 residues: CSVGQTNEKLFF. The CDR3 DNA follows: TGCAGCGTGGGACAGACTAATGAAAAACTGTTTTTT. V usage is TRBV29-1 and J usage is TRBJ1-4; 7 nucleotides line up with TRBD1. V was clipped by 6 bases and J by 2 bases; unmatched bases: 0. Germline values: CDR1 SQVTM, CDR2 ANQGSEA. The CDR3 is 12 residues long.

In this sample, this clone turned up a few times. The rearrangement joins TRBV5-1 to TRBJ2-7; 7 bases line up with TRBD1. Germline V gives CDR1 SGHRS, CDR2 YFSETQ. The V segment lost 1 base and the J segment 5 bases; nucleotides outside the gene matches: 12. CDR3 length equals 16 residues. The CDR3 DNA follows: TGCGCCAGCAGCTTGTCTGGGACAGACGATCTCAACGAGCAGTACTTC. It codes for CASSLSGTDDLNEQYF. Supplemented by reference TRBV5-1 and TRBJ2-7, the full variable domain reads KAGVTQTPRYLIKTRGQQVTLSCSPISGHRSVSWYQQTPGQGLQFLFEYFSETQRNKGNFPGRFSGRQFSNSRSEMNVSTLELGDSALYLCASSLSGTDDLNEQYFGPGTRLTVT.

The CDR3 DNA follows: TGTGCCAGCAGCTTCACAAATAGCGGGGGGCCAAGCCCGTTCTTC. Protein: CASSFTNSGGPSPFF. This sequence joins TRBV7-8 and TRBJ2-1, with 10 bases matching TRBD2. This CDR3 spans 15 amino acids. CDR1 and CDR2 from the germline V gene are SGHVS and FQNEAQ. V gave up 3 bases and J gave up 15 bases; unmatched junction bases: 14.

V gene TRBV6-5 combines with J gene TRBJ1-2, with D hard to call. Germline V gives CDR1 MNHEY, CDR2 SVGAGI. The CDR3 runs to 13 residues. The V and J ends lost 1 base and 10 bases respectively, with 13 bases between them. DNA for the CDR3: TGTGCCAGCAGTTACTTACCCCCTCGCGACTACACCTTC. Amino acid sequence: CASSYLPPRDYTF.

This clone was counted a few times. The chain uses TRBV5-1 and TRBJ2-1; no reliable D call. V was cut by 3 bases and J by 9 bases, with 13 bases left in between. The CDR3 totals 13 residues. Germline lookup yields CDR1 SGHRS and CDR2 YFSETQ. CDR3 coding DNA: TGCGCCAGCAGCTCCCTTGGACGGACTGAGCAGTTCTTC. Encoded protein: CASSSLGRTEQFF.

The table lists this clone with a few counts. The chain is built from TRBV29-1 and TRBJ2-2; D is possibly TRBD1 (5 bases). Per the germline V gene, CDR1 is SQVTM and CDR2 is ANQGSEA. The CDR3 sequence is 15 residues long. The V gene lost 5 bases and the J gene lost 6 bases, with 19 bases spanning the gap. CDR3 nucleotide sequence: TGCAGCGTTTACGATCAGGGAACTGGGTCCGGGGAGCTGTTTTTT. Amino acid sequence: CSVYDQGTGSGELFF.

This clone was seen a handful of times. The CDR3 coding sequence is TGCAGCGTCAATCCAGGGGCCTACTATGGCTACACCTTC. Its translation: CSVNPGAYYGYTF. The chain couples TRBV29-1 to TRBJ1-2, with D perhaps TRBD1 (6 bases). Germline lookup yields CDR1 SQVTM and CDR2 ANQGSEA. V was clipped by 6 bases and J by 3 bases, with 14 bases between them. The CDR3 loop spans 13 amino acids.